These 10 T cell receptor beta chains were all obtained from the same sample, sequenced in a study of PD-1 blockade in mismatch repair-deficient tumors. The assay was immunoSEQ multiplex PCR, and TCRdb's table has in-frame clones only and misses some. The sample includes some 120,000 clones, about 85% of them seen just once. The input for sequencing was peripheral blood, taken 44 weeks after starting pembrolizumab. The source is an adult with mismatch repair-deficient cancer.

V gene TRBV6-5 combines with J gene TRBJ2-1; 7 positions match TRBD2. CDR1 MNHEY and CDR2 SVGAGI come from the germline V gene. The J segment lost 3 bases and the V segment lost 0 bases, leaving 2 bases of the junction unmatched. This CDR3 comprises 15 residues. CDR3 sequence (DNA): TGTGCCAGCAGTTACTCAACGGGAGGCTACAATGAGCAGTTCTTC. This gives the protein CASSYSTGGYNEQFF.

The chain links TRBV6-5 to TRBJ2-5; D tentatively fits TRBD1 or TRBD2 (5 bases each). Germline loops: CDR1 MNHEY, CDR2 SVGAGI. This CDR3 comprises 14 residues. V was pared by 0 bases and J by 1 base, with 6 bases between. The CDR3 DNA reads as TGTGCCAGCAGTTACTCAGGGACCCAAGAGACCCAGTACTTC. The encoded protein is CASSYSGTQETQYF.

The chain employs TRBV6-5 and TRBJ2-5, with 12 positions matching TRBD2. The CDR3 spans 14 residues. Trimming at V came to 8 bases and at J to 4 bases, leaving 5 bases not matched to a gene. CDR1 is MNHEY and CDR2 is SVGAGI in the germline V gene. The CDR3 nucleotides read TGTGCCAGCCGCCAGGGACTAGCGGGAGAGACCCAGTACTTC. It translates to CASRQGLAGETQYF.

The rearrangement joins TRBV18 to TRBJ1-5, with D possibly being TRBD1 (5 bases). With 3 bases removed from V and 7 bases from J, the gap between germline ends came to 19 bases. The CDR3 covers 16 residues. CDR1 KGHSH and CDR2 LQKENI come from the germline V gene. Written as DNA, the CDR3 is TGTGCCAGCTCACCGACCTCGGGGGGAGCTAGGCAGCCCCAGCATTTT. It encodes CASSPTSGGARQPQHF.

A word on this clone: The identical CDR3 is also encoded by other nucleotide sequences in the sample. The CDR3 bases are TGTGCCACCAGCAGAGGGACAGGAACCTACGAGCAGTACTTC. As protein: CATSRGTGTYEQYF. The V and J genes are TRBV15 and TRBJ2-7, with 7 bases that match TRBD1. Germline loops: CDR1 LNHNV, CDR2 YYDKDF (reference sequence). The trim removed 1 base at V and 2 bases at J, leaving 2 bases unmatched. The CDR3 spans 14 residues.

Here the CDR3 reads CASSFPGRRTDTQYF. The CDR3 bases are TGTGCCAGCAGCTTTCCGGGACGTCGCACAGATACGCAGTATTTT. The chain is built from TRBV11-3 and TRBJ2-3, with D perhaps TRBD1 or TRBD2 (5 bases each). The germline V gene encodes CDR1 SGHNT and CDR2 YENEEA. CDR3 length: 15 amino acids. The V and J ends lost 3 bases and 1 base respectively, with 11 bases between them.

The CDR3 sequence is CASSERTSGFTGELFF. For the CDR3, the DNA is TGTGCCAGCAGCGAGCGGACTAGCGGGTTCACCGGGGAGCTGTTTTTT. The rearrangement uses TRBV13 and TRBJ2-2, with 11 bases aligning to TRBD2. The germline CDR1 and CDR2 sequences are PRHDT and FYEKMQ (reference sequence). The CDR3 sequence is 16 residues long. Trimming removed 5 bases from V and 4 bases from J; junction bases left unmatched: 6.

The CDR3 loop is CASSSRLAGRHTDTQYF. DNA for the CDR3: TGTGCCAGCAGTTCCAGACTAGCGGGACGGCACACAGATACGCAGTATTTT. This rearrangement joins TRBV27 to TRBJ2-3, with 11 bases fitting TRBD2. This CDR3 comprises 17 residues. Germline lookup yields CDR1 MNHEY and CDR2 SMNVEV (reference sequence). V dropped 4 bases and J dropped 2; count of bases not matched to a gene: 8.

The rearrangement uses TRBV7-8 and TRBJ2-5; D may match TRBD1 or TRBD2 (5 bases each). The CDR3 has 14 amino acids. V dropped 6 bases and J dropped 2 bases, with 13 bases sitting between them. Germline CDR1 SGHVS, CDR2 FQNEAQ. The CDR3 coding sequence is TGTGCCAGCAGTCGACCCGGGGCACAAGAGACCCAGTACTTC. It specifies CASSRPGAQETQYF.

This clone was seen a single time. This chain connects TRBV29-1 to TRBJ2-5, with TRBD2 matching over 7 bases. The germline V gene has CDR1 SQVTM and CDR2 ANQGSEA. Trimming took 4 bases from V and 5 from J; bases not matched to a gene: 16. The CDR3 contains 16 residues. This CDR3 reads CSVGREGRGDSETQYF. In DNA, the CDR3 is TGCAGCGTTGGGCGGGAAGGACGGGGGGACTCGGAGACCCAGTACTTC.